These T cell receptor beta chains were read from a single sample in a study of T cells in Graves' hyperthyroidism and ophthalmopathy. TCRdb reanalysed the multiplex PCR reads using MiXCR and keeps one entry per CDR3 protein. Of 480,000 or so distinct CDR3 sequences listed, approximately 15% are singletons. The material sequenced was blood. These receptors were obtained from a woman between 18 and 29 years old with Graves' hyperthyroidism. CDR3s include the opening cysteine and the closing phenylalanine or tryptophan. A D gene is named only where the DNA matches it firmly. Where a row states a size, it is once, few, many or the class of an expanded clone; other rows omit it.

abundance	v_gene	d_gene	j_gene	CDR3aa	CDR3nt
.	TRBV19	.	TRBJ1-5	CASSIGQDSNQPQHF	TGTGCCAGTAGTATAGGTCAGGATAGCAATCAGCCCCAGCATTTT
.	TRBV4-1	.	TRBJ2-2	CASSQEGSNTGELFF	TGCGCCAGCAGCCAAGAAGGGTCGAACACCGGGGAGCTGTTTTTT
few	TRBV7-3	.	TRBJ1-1	CASSPRGGQRNTEAFF	TGTGCCAGCAGCCCTCGGGGAGGACAGAGGAACACTGAAGCTTTCTTT
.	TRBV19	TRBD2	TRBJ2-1	CASSTLLAGSYNEQFF	TGTGCCAGTAGTACCCTCCTAGCGGGTTCCTACAATGAGCAGTTCTTC
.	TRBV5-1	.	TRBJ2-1	CASSFEGEQFF	TGCGCCAGCAGCTTCGAGGGTGAGCAGTTCTTC
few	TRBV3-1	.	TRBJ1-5	CASSQAYVSNQPQHF	TGTGCCAGCAGCCAAGCGTACGTCAGCAATCAGCCCCAGCATTTT
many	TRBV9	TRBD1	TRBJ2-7	CASSVRGTGNWEQYF	TGTGCCAGCAGCGTTAGAGGGACAGGGAACTGGGAGCAGTACTTC
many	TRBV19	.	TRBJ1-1	CASSIVEGLNTEAFF	TGTGCCAGTAGTATAGTTGAGGGTTTGAACACTGAAGCTTTCTTT
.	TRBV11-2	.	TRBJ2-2	CASSSFARDGSRTGELFF	TGTGCCAGCAGTTCATTTGCTAGGGATGGGTCTAGGACCGGGGAGCTGTTTTTT
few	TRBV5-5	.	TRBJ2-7	CASSPSAGSYEQYF	TGTGCCAGCAGCCCTTCCGCGGGTTCCTACGAGCAGTACTTC
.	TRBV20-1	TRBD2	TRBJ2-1	CSARGLNSGIINEQFF	TGCAGTGCTAGAGGACTCAATAGCGGGATTATCAATGAGCAGTTCTTC
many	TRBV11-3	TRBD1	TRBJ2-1	CASSYHLGTGNNEQFF	TGTGCCAGCAGCTACCACCTCGGGACAGGGAACAATGAGCAGTTCTTC
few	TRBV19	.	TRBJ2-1	CASSKEGTINEQFF	TGTGCCAGTAGTAAAGAAGGGACCATCAATGAGCAGTTCTTC
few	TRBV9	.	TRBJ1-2	CASSVGWQGQGYTF	TGTGCCAGCAGCGTAGGTTGGCAGGGGCAAGGCTACACCTTC
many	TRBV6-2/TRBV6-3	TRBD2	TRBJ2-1	CASSYRGGDRASYNEQFF	TGTGCCAGCAGTTACCGGGGGGGGGACCGGGCGTCCTACAATGAGCAGTTCTTC
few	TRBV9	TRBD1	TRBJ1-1	CASSGRTGVRNTEAFF	TGTGCCAGCAGCGGGAGGACAGGGGTTCGGAACACTGAAGCTTTCTTT
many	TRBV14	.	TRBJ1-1	CASSQAGDSEAFF	TGTGCCAGCAGCCAAGCAGGGGACTCGGAAGCTTTCTTT
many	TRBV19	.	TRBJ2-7	CATEGSPAYEQYF	TGTGCCACGGAGGGATCTCCCGCCTACGAGCAGTACTTC
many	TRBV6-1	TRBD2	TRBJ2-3	CASRGLAGSTDTQYF	TGTGCCAGCAGGGGACTAGCGGGGAGCACAGATACGCAGTATTTT
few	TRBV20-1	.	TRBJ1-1	CSVSRGWKNTEAFF	TGCAGTGTCTCCAGGGGTTGGAAGAACACTGAAGCTTTCTTT
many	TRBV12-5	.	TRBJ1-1	CASGLGHMNTEAFF	TGTGCTAGTGGTCTCGGCCACATGAACACTGAAGCTTTCTTT
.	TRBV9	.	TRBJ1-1	CASSDNRDTSNTEAFF	TGTGCCAGCAGCGACAATCGGGACACCTCAAACACTGAAGCTTTCTTT
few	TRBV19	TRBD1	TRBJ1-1	CASSMTGTNAEAFF	TGTGCCAGTAGTATGACAGGGACCAACGCTGAAGCTTTCTTT
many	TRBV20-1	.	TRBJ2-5	CSARAPAEQETQYF	TGCAGTGCTAGAGCCCCAGCGGAACAAGAGACCCAGTACTTC